These 2 T cell receptor beta chains were all obtained from the same sample, sequenced in a study of blood T cell repertoires in COVID-19. Repertoires were generated with immunoSEQ multiplex PCR, while TCRdb's copy carries only in-frame clones and drops some. The sample lists some 110,000 clones; roughly 80% were seen once. Sequencing used peripheral blood. The receptors shown here come from a man in his 70s with acute or convalescent COVID-19.

J is TRBJ1-5 and V is TRBV9; D remains unclear. V gave up 0 bases and J gave up 4 bases, with 11 bases separating them. This CDR3 is 15 amino acids long. Germline values: CDR1 SGDLS, CDR2 YYNGEE. CDR3 region: CASSVGASTNQPQHF. The CDR3 region has the DNA TGTGCCAGCAGCGTAGGGGCCAGTACTAATCAGCCCCAGCATTTT.

This chain connects TRBV6-5 to TRBJ2-5, with D perhaps TRBD2 (5 bases). The CDR3 consists of 14 residues. CDR1 and CDR2 from the germline V gene are MNHEY and SVGAGI. Between the trimmed V and J ends, which lost 0 bases and 2 bases, there was a span of 7 bases. CDR3 nucleotides: TGTGCCAGCAGTTACTCGGGAGAACAAGAGACCCAGTACTTC. It is translated as CASSYSGEQETQYF.